This T cell receptor (beta chain) was recorded in a study of metastatic and nonmetastatic thyroid tumors. Study-wide context: Comparative analysis of repertoires was undertaken across blood and tumor or nodule tissue obtained from malignant and benign thyroid patients.

Sample share makes this clone medium-sized. Its matching antigen is unknown. General observations from the study: TCR beta diversity was reportedly significantly higher in malignant thyroid tumors than benign nodules, in blood and tumor.

The CDR3 sequence is 16 residues long. The germline CDR1 and CDR2 sequences are DFQATT and SNEGSKA (reference sequence). V lost 0 bases and J lost 3, with 15 bases in between. Original processing methods: A classifier of distant metastasis in papillary thyroid cancer was built from CDR3 differences (across clinicopathological groups). TCRdb re-called the PCR reads with MiXCR. TCRdb, rather than the study authors, made the V and J calls. The table has over 15,000 clones, 16% seen once; the top ten hold roughly 20%. Every patient underwent thyroid surgery untreated. The V gene is TRBV20-1, the J gene TRBJ1-5, with D tentatively TRBD1 (5 bases). The sequenced sample consisted of blood. The TCR originated in a male donor with papillary thyroid cancer or a benign thyroid nodule (not recorded which). Some clones in this sample may be carry-over from other donors' samples. In DNA, the CDR3 is TGCAGTGCTAGAGATGGGGGGAAACTCGACAATCAGCCCCAGCATTTT. It encodes CSARDGGKLDNQPQHF.